The 9 T cell receptor beta chains given below trace back to one sample, sequenced in a study of blood T cell repertoires in COVID-19. Clones were sequenced by immunoSEQ multiplex PCR, and TCRdb holds only the in-frame ones, with some missing. Here the sample spans roughly 100,000 clones, about four fifths being singletons. Sequencing was done on a sample of peripheral blood. All receptors come from a man of 80 years or more with COVID-19, enrolled during active disease.

The chain links TRBV19 to TRBJ2-3, with 13 bases aligning to TRBD2. CDR3 length equals 17 residues. Trimming cost V 4 bases and J 1 base; bases outside gene matches: 5. CDR1 LNHDA and CDR2 SQIVND come from the germline V gene (reference sequence). The CDR3 nucleotides are TGTGCCAGTAGTACCGGGACTAGCGGGACTGGCACAGATACGCAGTATTTT. Translation gives CASSTGTSGTGTDTQYF.

The chain links TRBV6-6 to TRBJ1-2, with TRBD1 identical over 8 bases. The V and J ends lost 8 bases and 7 bases, in that order; junction bases with no gene match: 6. The CDR3 runs 12 residues. Germline V gene lookup returns CDR1 MNHNY and CDR2 SVGAGI (reference sequence). CDR3 region: CASSRGQGGYTF. The CDR3 DNA is TGTGCCAGCTCCAGGGGGCAAGGTGGCTACACCTTC.

This clone was seen a handful of times. J is TRBJ2-5 and V is TRBV10-3; 12 nucleotides line up with TRBD2. Germline V gives CDR1 ENHRY, CDR2 SYGVKD. J lost 1 base, V lost 0 bases, and 12 bases had no gene match. CDR3 length: 20 residues. CDR3 coding DNA: TGTGCCATCAGTGAGTCTGGCCTAGCGGGAGGGCCACCCCTCCAAGAGACCCAGTACTTC. Residues: CAISESGLAGGPPLQETQYF.

The chain recombines TRBV28 with TRBJ2-7; TRBD2 aligns across 15 bases. In germline, CDR1 is MDHEN, CDR2 SYDVKM. V lost 6 bases, J lost 9 bases, and 9 bases stayed unmatched. There are 15 residues in the CDR3. Here the CDR3 reads CASSKGGLAGGAQYF. DNA of the CDR3: TGTGCCAGCAGCAAAGGGGGACTAGCGGGAGGAGCGCAGTACTTC.

This chain connects TRBV7-2 to TRBJ2-1, with TRBD2 matching 8 bases. After removal of 3 bases from V and 3 bases from J, the junction contained 7 bases not matched to a gene. This CDR3 is 16 amino acids long. Per the germline V gene, CDR1 is SGHTA and CDR2 is FQGNSA. The CDR3 sequence: CASSLWAAGGYNEQFF. CDR3 nucleotide sequence: TGTGCCAGCAGCTTGTGGGCTGCGGGGGGCTACAATGAGCAGTTCTTC.

The V call is TRBV19, the J call TRBJ2-2; 12 bases are a match to TRBD2. The CDR3 length is 16 residues. With V trimmed by 6 bases and J by 1 base, 3 bases remained unmatched. CDR1 and CDR2 from the germline V gene are LNHDA and SQIVND (reference sequence). In DNA, the CDR3 is TGTGCCAGTAGCCCGGGACTAGCGGGGAACACCGGGGAGCTGTTTTTT. Translating gives CASSPGLAGNTGELFF.

The chain joins TRBV7-2 to TRBJ2-7; D is possibly TRBD1 (5 bases). Between the trimmed V and J ends, which lost 1 base and 2 bases, there was a span of 12 bases. Germline CDR1 reads SGHTA; CDR2 reads FQGNSA. This CDR3 contains 15 residues. For the CDR3, the DNA is TGTGCCAGCAGCTTAGGGGGCCTTAATCCCTACGAGCAGTACTTC. This codes for CASSLGGLNPYEQYF.

CDR3 sequence: CASSLRYQETQYF. As DNA, the CDR3 is TGTGCCAGCAGCCTCAGGTACCAAGAGACCCAGTACTTC. The V call is TRBV7-6, the J call TRBJ2-5; D remains unclear. Germline values: CDR1 SGHVS, CDR2 FNYEAQ. The CDR3 extends over 13 amino acids. Trimming stripped 5 bases from V and 0 bases from J, with 7 bases between.

The DNA of the CDR3 is TGTGCCAGCTCGGGGGGGCCATTGGGAGAGACCCAGTACTTC. Encoded protein: CASSGGPLGETQYF. The genes are TRBV19 and TRBJ2-5; TRBD2 matches at 8 bases. The CDR3 covers 14 residues. Germline CDR1 reads LNHDA; CDR2 reads SQIVND (reference sequence). V shed 9 bases, J shed 4 bases, and the junction held 10 bases outside the gene matches.